These 18 T cell receptor beta chains originate from one sample sequenced in a study of regulatory T cells in long-lasting Graves disease (dated by TCRdb to about 2021). Per the publication, the time point label means: newly diagnosed GD, antithyroid drugs for less than 3 months. For both TCR sequencing and RNA sequencing, RNA was extracted from PBMCs using TRIzol. Preparation of the library involved multiplex PCR. Sequencer: Illumina HiSeq 4000. CDR3 regions were amplified by Arm-PCR with iRepertoire HTBI primers to construct TCR beta libraries. TCRdb reprocessed the public reads (quality trimming at Q25 with fastp, clone calling with MiXCR) and kept in-frame beta chains. Every distinct CDR3 protein forms one entry, paired with its most common genes and DNA. The sample profile shows some 250,000 distinct CDR3 sequences; 15% to 20% of them were found once. Clones ranked in the top ten supply approximately 15% of the sample.

This sample was also put to use in a study of T cells in Graves' hyperthyroidism and ophthalmopathy.

Here the sequenced sample was peripheral blood mononuclear cells (PBMCs), taken at new diagnosis, from a patient treated with antithyroid drugs. The source of these receptors is a woman aged 25 to 45 with Graves disease. Donor details come from another sample of the same person, matched by shared clones.

This clonotype was counted only a few times. CDR3 sequence (DNA): TGTGCCAGCAGTGACGGGACTAACACTGAAGCTTTCTTT. Translated, it gives CASSDGTNTEAFF. The gene calls are TRBV6-4 and TRBJ1-1, with D perhaps TRBD1 (5 bases). Germline CDR1 reads MRHNA; CDR2 reads SNTAGT. This CDR3 comprises 13 residues. The V gene lost 2 bases and the J gene lost 2 bases, with 6 bases spanning the gap.

There are many counts of this clonotype. This sequence joins TRBV19 and TRBJ1-2, with TRBD1 identical over 10 bases. The V gene end was trimmed by 8 bases and the J gene end by 8 bases; junction bases not matched to a gene: 11. This CDR3 is built from 14 residues. Germline V gene sequence: CDR1 LNHDA, CDR2 SQIVND (reference sequence). CDR3 sequence reads: CASVPGTGAWGYTF. The CDR3, as DNA: TGTGCCAGTGTTCCCGGGACAGGGGCCTGGGGCTACACCTTC.

The chain is built from TRBV19 and TRBJ1-5; 8 bases map to TRBD1. Looked up from germline, CDR1 is LNHDA and CDR2 is SQIVND (reference sequence). V lost 4 bases, J lost 6 bases, and 11 bases stayed unmatched. The CDR3 sequence is 16 residues long. The DNA for the CDR3 is TGTGCCAGTAGTAGTGTAAGGACAGGGAGACGTCAGCCCCAGCATTTT. Its protein is CASSSVRTGRRQPQHF.

This clonotype occurred many times. The genes are TRBV12-3 or TRBV12-4 and TRBJ2-5; D gene ambiguous. This CDR3 is 15 amino acids long. Trimming took off 7 bases at V and 2 bases at J, with 17 bases between the two ends. CDR3 bases: TGTGCCAGCACCACCAATCCGGTAAAACAAGAGACCCAGTACTTC. This sequence encodes CASTTNPVKQETQYF.

This clonotype was counted a few times. The rearrangement uses TRBV6-1 and TRBJ2-7, with D hard to call. This CDR3 spans 14 amino acids. The germline V and J ends were trimmed by 6 bases and 1 base, with 13 bases remaining between them. CDR1 MNHNS and CDR2 SASEGT come from the germline V gene. This CDR3 reads CASSPYHRSYEQYF. The CDR3 DNA sequence: TGTGCCAGCAGCCCTTACCACCGATCCTACGAGCAGTACTTC.

This clonotype was counted many times. The chain is built from TRBV7-2 and TRBJ2-1; 10 bases line up with TRBD2. The germline V gene encodes CDR1 SGHTA and CDR2 FQGNSA. The CDR3 has 15 amino acids. Unmatched junction bases numbered 4, after V lost 2 bases and J lost 6 bases. The CDR3 reads CASSLSGGGGNEQFF. The CDR3, as DNA: TGTGCCAGCAGCTTAAGCGGGGGGGGTGGCAATGAGCAGTTCTTC.

This clonotype was seen only a few times. The chain couples TRBV19 to TRBJ1-5; TRBD1 might be the D (6 bases). V was cut by 5 bases and J by 5 bases, with 16 bases left in between. Germline loops: CDR1 LNHDA, CDR2 SQIVND (reference sequence). The CDR3 is 15 residues long. The CDR3 protein is CASSPRGEWDQPQHF. The CDR3 DNA follows: TGTGCCAGTAGTCCGAGGGGGGAGTGGGATCAGCCCCAGCATTTT.

Ten or more counts support this clonotype. This chain links TRBV6-2 or TRBV6-3 with TRBJ2-7; 7 bases fit TRBD2. The CDR3 is 15 amino acids. Per germline, CDR1 MNHEY and CDR2 SVGEGT. J gave up 1 base and V 8 bases, and 11 bases lay outside the gene matches. CDR3 amino acids: CASGGVEGPSYEQYF. As DNA, the CDR3 is TGTGCCAGCGGGGGGGTAGAGGGGCCTTCCTACGAGCAGTACTTC.

This clonotype was observed many times. The V call is TRBV5-1, the J call TRBJ2-5; the match to TRBD2 covers 13 bases. Germline CDR1 SGHRS, CDR2 YFSETQ. CDR3 length equals 16 residues. Trimming at V came to 4 bases and at J to 7 bases, leaving 10 bases not matched to a gene. This CDR3 reads CASSPGTSGALGTQYF. The CDR3 DNA reads as TGCGCCAGCAGCCCCGGGACTAGCGGGGCCCTGGGGACCCAGTACTTC.

This clonotype has more than one count but fewer than ten. The chain links TRBV27 to TRBJ2-5; possibly TRBD1 or TRBD2 for D (5 bases each). V lost 6 bases, J lost 1 base, and 15 bases lay in between. Germline V gives CDR1 MNHEY, CDR2 SMNVEV (reference sequence). The CDR3 runs 15 residues. The CDR3 nucleotides are TGTGCCAGCAGACCCGGGACCGGGATCCAAGAGACCCAGTACTTC. Its translation: CASRPGTGIQETQYF.

This clonotype appeared many times. The V and J genes are TRBV7-2 and TRBJ2-3; D is uncertain. Germline V lookup: CDR1 SGHTA, CDR2 FQGNSA. With 6 bases removed from V and 4 bases from J, the gap between germline ends came to 8 bases. This CDR3 contains 12 residues. Here the CDR3 reads CASSRVPDTQYF. CDR3 bases: TGTGCCAGCAGTCGAGTCCCAGATACGCAGTATTTT. Supplemented by reference TRBV7-2 and TRBJ2-3, the full variable domain reads GAGVSQSPSNKVTEKGKDVELRCDPISGHTALYWYRQSLGQGLEFLIYFQGNSAPDKSGLPSDRFSAERTGGSVSTLTIQRTQQEDSAVYLCASSRVPDTQYFGPGTRLTVL.

Only a few counts were recorded for this clonotype. This likely traces to a read error, being one base from a far larger clone. The chain is built from TRBV2 and TRBJ2-1, with 12 bases fitting TRBD1. The ends lost 8 bases at V and 10 bases at J; junction bases unmatched: 6. The CDR3 runs to 13 residues. Germline-derived CDR1 and CDR2 are SNHLY and FYNNEI. Here the CDR3 reads CASGTGGYGEQFF. DNA of the CDR3: TGTGCCAGCGGGACAGGGGGCTATGGCGAGCAGTTCTTC.

This clonotype has ten or more counts. The CDR3 loop reads CASSLAVRPNIQYF. DNA of the CDR3: TGTGCCAGCAGCTTAGCAGTCAGACCCAACATTCAGTACTTC. The chain carries TRBV7-2 and TRBJ2-4; D unresolved. The CDR3 contains 14 residues. Trimming removed 0 bases at V and 7 bases at J, with 10 bases between. Germline lookup yields CDR1 SGHTA and CDR2 FQGNSA.

Ten or more counts support this clonotype. CDR3 coding DNA: TGTGCCAGCAGTGCAGGGTTCAGTGGAAACACCATATATTTT. Translated: CASSAGFSGNTIYF. The chain carries TRBV2 and TRBJ1-3, with D possibly being TRBD1 (5 bases). Germline assignment: CDR1 SNHLY and CDR2 FYNNEI. The ends were cut back, 4 bases at V and 3 bases at J, with 10 bases in the middle. The CDR3 loop spans 14 amino acids. The full variable domain, in which reference TRBV2 and TRBJ1-3 provide the parts outside the CDR3, is EPEVTQTPSHQVTQMGQEVILRCVPISNHLYFYWYRQILGQKVEFLVSFYNNEISEKSEIFDDQFSVERPDGSNFTLKIRSTKLEDSAMYFCASSAGFSGNTIYFGEGSWLTVV.

The gene calls are TRBV20-1 and TRBJ1-2; D is possibly TRBD1 (5 bases). Looked up from germline, CDR1 is DFQATT and CDR2 is SNEGSKA (reference sequence). CDR3 size: 14 residues. Trimming cost V 5 bases and J 5 bases, with 18 bases left between them. The CDR3 region is CSAEETGVWYGYTF. CDR3 coding DNA: TGCAGTGCTGAGGAAACGGGGGTATGGTATGGCTACACCTTC.

V and J are TRBV15 and TRBJ2-7, with 11 bases that match TRBD2. Germline assignment: CDR1 LNHNV and CDR2 YYDKDF (reference sequence). The CDR3 is made up of 17 amino acids. After removal of 5 bases from V and 3 bases from J, the junction contained 12 bases not matched to a gene. The CDR3 nucleotides are TGTGCCACCAGCGGACACTTTCCCGGGACTAGCGGCTACGAGCAGTACTTC. Translation gives CATSGHFPGTSGYEQYF.

This clonotype was seen ten or more times. This chain connects TRBV3-1 to TRBJ1-1; the D gene is possibly TRBD1 (5 bases). Per germline, CDR1 LGHDT and CDR2 YNNKEL (reference sequence). This CDR3 has 15 amino acids. Trimming stripped 0 bases from V and 10 bases from J, with 18 bases between. CDR3 region: CASSQEGRRGLGAFF. In DNA form, the CDR3 reads TGTGCCAGCAGCCAAGAGGGCCGCCGGGGACTGGGAGCTTTCTTT.

The table lists this clonotype with many counts. V gene TRBV5-1 combines with J gene TRBJ2-7, with D possibly being TRBD1 (5 bases). Trimming pared 1 base from V and 4 bases from J, leaving 15 bases between. The CDR3 loop spans 15 amino acids. Germline values: CDR1 SGHRS, CDR2 YFSETQ. The CDR3 DNA follows: TGCGCCAGCAGCTTGATCACAGGTCAAGGGTACGAGCAGTACTTC. Translation gives CASSLITGQGYEQYF.